The rows below give T cell receptor beta chains drawn from one sample of a study of spatial heterogeneity in lung cancer. TCRdb reanalysed the 5' RACE reads using MiXCR and keeps one entry per CDR3 protein. The sample shows approximately 49,000 distinct CDR3 sequences, roughly 5% of them seen only once. Sequenced here: PBMCs, sampled at surgery. These receptors came from a male donor with early-stage non-small cell lung cancer. Both conserved end residues are part of each CDR3. The size entry gives how often the clone was seen (once, few, many) or a class if it is expanded.

size: few
J: TRBJ2-7
V: TRBV7-2
CDR3: CASSTQGGYEQYF

size: many
J: TRBJ1-1
V: TRBV20-1
CDR3: CSARQGARTEAFF

size: medium-sized
J: TRBJ1-1
V: TRBV11-2
CDR3: CASSWGRNTEAFF

size: many
J: TRBJ2-7
V: TRBV5-1
CDR3: CASSLGLTNEQYF

size: many
J: TRBJ1-4
V: TRBV6-5
CDR3: CASSSQRGGIEKLFF

size: many
J: TRBJ2-5
V: TRBV5-1
CDR3: CASSLVAGRPKETQYF

size: many
J: TRBJ2-1
V: TRBV2
CDR3: CASSPREGYNEQFF

size: many
J: TRBJ1-1
V: TRBV27
CDR3: CASRPDLVGTEAFF

size: few
J: TRBJ2-3
V: TRBV7-3
CDR3: CASSFSRGDTQYF

size: many
J: TRBJ1-1
V: TRBV20-1
CDR3: CSAPTSGSWYTEAFF

size: many
J: TRBJ2-1
V: TRBV4-3
CDR3: CASSQDSGADEQFF

size: few
J: TRBJ2-5
V: TRBV20-1
CDR3: CSASSTSGRTETQYF

size: many
J: TRBJ1-6
V: TRBV28
CDR3: CASSYPGLNSPLHF

size: many
J: TRBJ1-2
V: TRBV2
CDR3: CASSERRPGGYTF